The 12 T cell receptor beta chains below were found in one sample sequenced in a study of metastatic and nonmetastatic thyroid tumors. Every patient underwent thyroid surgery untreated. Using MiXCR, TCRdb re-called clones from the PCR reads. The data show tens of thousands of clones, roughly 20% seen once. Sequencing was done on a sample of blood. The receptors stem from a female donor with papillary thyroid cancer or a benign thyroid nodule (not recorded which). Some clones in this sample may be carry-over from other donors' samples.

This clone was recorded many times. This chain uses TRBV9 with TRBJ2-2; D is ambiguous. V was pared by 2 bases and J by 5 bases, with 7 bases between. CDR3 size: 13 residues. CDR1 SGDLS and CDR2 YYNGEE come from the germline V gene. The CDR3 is CASSVDLTGELFF. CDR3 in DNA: TGTGCCAGCAGCGTCGACTTGACCGGGGAGCTGTTTTTT.

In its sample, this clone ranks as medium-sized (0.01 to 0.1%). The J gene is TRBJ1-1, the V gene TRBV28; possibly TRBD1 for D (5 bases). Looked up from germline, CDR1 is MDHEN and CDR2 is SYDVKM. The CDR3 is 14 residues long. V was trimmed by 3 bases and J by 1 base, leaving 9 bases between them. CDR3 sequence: CASSLPGANTEAFF. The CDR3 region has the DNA TGTGCCAGCAGTTTGCCCGGGGCGAACACTGAAGCTTTCTTT.

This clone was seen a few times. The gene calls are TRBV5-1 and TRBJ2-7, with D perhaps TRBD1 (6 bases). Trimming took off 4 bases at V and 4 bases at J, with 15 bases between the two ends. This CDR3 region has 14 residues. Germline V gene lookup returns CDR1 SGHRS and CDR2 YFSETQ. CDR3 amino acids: CASSPWTESYEQYF. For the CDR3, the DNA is TGCGCCAGCAGCCCGTGGACAGAATCGTACGAGCAGTACTTC.

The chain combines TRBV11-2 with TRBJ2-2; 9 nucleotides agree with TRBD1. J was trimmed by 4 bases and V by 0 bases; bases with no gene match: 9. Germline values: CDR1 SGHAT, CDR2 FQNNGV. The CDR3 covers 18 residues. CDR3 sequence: CASSLDRGTGYLTGELFF. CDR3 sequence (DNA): TGTGCCAGCAGCTTAGATCGGGGGACAGGGTACCTCACCGGGGAGCTGTTTTTT.

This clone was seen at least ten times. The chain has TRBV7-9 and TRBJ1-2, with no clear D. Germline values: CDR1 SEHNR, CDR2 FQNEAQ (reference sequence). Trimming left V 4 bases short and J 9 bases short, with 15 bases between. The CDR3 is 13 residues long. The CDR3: CASSSDFGERYTF. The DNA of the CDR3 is TGTGCCAGCAGCTCCGATTTTGGCGAACGCTACACCTTC.

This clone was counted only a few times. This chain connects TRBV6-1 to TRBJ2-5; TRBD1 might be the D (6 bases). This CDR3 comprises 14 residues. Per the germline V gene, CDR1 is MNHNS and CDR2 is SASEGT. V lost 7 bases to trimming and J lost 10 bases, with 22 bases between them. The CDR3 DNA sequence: TGTGCCAGCACCCCTTCAGGGGAATTAGGGAACCAGTACTTC. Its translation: CASTPSGELGNQYF.

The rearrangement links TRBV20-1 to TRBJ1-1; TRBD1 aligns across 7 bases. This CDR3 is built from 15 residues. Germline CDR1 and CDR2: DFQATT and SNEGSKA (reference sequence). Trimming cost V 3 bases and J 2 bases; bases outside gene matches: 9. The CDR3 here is CSASSPGTENTEAFF. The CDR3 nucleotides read TGCAGTGCTAGTTCTCCAGGGACAGAAAACACTGAAGCTTTCTTT.

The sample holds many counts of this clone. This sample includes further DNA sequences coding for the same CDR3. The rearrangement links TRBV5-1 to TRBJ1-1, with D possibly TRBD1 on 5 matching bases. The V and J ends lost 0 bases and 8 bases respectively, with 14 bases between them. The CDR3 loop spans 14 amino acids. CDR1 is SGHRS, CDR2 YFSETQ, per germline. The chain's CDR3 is CASSLGGDGREAFF. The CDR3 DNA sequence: TGCGCCAGCAGCTTGGGTGGGGACGGCCGAGAAGCTTTCTTT.

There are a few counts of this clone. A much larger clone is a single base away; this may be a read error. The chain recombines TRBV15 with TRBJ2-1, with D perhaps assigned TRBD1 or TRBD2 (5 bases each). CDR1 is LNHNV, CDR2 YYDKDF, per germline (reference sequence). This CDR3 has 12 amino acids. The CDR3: CATSRLRGERFF. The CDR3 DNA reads TGTGCCACCAGCAGGTTGAGGGGTGAGCGGTTCTTC. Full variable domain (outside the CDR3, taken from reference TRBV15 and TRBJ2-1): DAMVIQNPRYQVTQFGKPVTLSCSQTLNHNVMYWYQQKSSQAPKLLFHYYDKDFNNEADTPDNFQSRRPNTSFCFLDIRSPGLGDTAMYLCATSRLRGERFFGPGTRLTVL.

The CDR3 is CASSFRGTSGSLKEQFF. The DNA for the CDR3 is TGTGCCAGCAGTTTCCGGGGGACTAGCGGGAGTCTGAAGGAGCAGTTCTTC. This rearrangement joins TRBV12-3 or TRBV12-4 to TRBJ2-1; TRBD2 matches at 14 bases. The CDR3 loop spans 17 amino acids. J lost 10 bases, V lost 3 bases, and 11 bases had no gene match.

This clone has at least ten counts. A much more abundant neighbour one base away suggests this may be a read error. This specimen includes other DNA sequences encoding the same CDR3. The CDR3 coding sequence is TGTGCCATCAGTACGGGGGGCGGAAGTCAGCCCCAGCATTTT. This encodes CAISTGGGSQPQHF. The chain links TRBV10-3 to TRBJ1-5; a weak D match, TRBD1 (6 bases). In germline, CDR1 is ENHRY, CDR2 SYGVKD. The CDR3 length is 14 residues. V was trimmed by 5 bases and J by 6 bases, leaving 14 bases between them.

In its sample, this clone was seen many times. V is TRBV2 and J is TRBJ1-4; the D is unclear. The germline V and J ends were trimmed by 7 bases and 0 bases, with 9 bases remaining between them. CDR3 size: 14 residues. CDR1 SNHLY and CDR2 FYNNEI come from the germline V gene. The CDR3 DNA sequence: TGTGCCAGCACCCGAGAGGCAACTAATGAAAAACTGTTTTTT. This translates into CASTREATNEKLFF.